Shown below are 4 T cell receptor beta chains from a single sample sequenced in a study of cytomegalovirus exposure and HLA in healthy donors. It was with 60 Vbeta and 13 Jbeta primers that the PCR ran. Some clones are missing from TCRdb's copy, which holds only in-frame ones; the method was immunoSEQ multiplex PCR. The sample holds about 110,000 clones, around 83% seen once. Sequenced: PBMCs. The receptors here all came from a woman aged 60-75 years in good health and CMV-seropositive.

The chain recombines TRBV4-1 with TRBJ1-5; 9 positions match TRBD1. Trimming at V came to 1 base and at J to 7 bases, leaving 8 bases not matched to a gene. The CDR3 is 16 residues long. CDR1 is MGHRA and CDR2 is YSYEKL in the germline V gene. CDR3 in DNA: TGCGCCAGCAGCCAAGGTTGGACAGGGGTAGGGCAGCCCCAGCATTTT. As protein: CASSQGWTGVGQPQHF.

The CDR3 is CASSPGRGEGHEQYF. CDR3 bases: TGTGCCAGCAGCCCCGGACGGGGGGAGGGTCACGAGCAGTACTTC. The V and J genes are TRBV7-7 and TRBJ2-7, with TRBD2 matching 7 bases. J lost 5 bases, V lost 5 bases, and 12 bases had no gene match. The CDR3 runs to 15 residues. Germline CDR1 reads SSHAT; CDR2 reads FNYEAQ (reference sequence).

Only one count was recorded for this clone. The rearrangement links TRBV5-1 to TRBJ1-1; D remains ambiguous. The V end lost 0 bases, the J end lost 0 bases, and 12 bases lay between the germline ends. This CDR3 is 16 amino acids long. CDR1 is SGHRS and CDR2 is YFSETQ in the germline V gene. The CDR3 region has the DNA TGCGCCAGCAGCTTGGGGGTGGGGAGCATGAACACTGAAGCTTTCTTT. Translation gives CASSLGVGSMNTEAFF.

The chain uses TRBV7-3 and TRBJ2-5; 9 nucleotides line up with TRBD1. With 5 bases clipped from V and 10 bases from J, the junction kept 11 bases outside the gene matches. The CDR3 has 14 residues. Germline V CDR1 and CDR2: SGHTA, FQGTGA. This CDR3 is CASSLLPGQGGQYF. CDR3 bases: TGTGCCAGCAGCCTCCTACCGGGACAGGGTGGCCAGTACTTC.